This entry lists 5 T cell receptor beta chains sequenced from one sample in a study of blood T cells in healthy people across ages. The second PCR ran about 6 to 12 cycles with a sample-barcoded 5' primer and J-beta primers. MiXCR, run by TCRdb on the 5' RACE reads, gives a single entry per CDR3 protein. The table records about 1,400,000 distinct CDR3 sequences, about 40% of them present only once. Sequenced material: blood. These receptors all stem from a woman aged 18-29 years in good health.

The CDR3 DNA reads TGTGCCAGCAGTGATGGACAGGAGGACAATGAGCAGTTCTTC. This codes for CASSDGQEDNEQFF. The rearrangement uses TRBV12-3 or TRBV12-4 and TRBJ2-1, with 7 bases lining up with TRBD1. With V trimmed by 5 bases and J by 5 bases, 6 bases remained unmatched. There are 14 residues in the CDR3.

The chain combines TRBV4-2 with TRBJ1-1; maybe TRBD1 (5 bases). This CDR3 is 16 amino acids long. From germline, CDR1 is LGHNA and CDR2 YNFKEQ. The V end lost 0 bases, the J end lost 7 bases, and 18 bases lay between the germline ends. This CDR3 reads CASSQEGTGVNFEAFF. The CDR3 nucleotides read TGTGCCAGCAGCCAAGAAGGAACAGGAGTTAACTTTGAAGCTTTCTTT.

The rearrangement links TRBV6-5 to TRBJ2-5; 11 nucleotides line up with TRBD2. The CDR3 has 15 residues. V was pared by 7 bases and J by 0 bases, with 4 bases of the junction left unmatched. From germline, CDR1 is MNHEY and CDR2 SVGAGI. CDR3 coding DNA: TGTGCCAGCACCCCGGGACTAGCGGACCAAGAGACCCAGTACTTC. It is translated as CASTPGLADQETQYF.

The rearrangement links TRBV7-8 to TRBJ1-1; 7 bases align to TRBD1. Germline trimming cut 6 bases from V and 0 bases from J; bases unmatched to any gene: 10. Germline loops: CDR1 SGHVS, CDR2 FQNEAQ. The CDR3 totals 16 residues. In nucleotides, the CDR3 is TGTGCCAGCAGACCCCCGGAGGGGACAGTGAACACTGAAGCTTTCTTT. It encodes CASRPPEGTVNTEAFF.

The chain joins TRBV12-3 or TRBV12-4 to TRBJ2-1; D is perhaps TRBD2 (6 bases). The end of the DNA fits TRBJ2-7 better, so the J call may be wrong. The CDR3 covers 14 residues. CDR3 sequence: CASSLAAGYNEQYF. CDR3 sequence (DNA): TGTGCCAGCAGTTTAGCAGCGGGCTACAATGAGCAGTACTTC.